The 30 T cell receptor beta chains given below trace back to one sample, sequenced in a study of T cells in Graves' hyperthyroidism and ophthalmopathy. Using RNA transcripts as the source, TCR beta CDR3 regions were amplified. The study used the HTBI primer set for a first-round RT-PCR of the TCR CDR3. TCRdb independently ran MiXCR on the multiplex PCR reads; one entry per CDR3 protein. The table shows some 350,000 distinct CDR3 sequences, with approximately 25% occurring only once. The sequenced sample was blood. These receptors came from a man aged 45 to 65 with Graves' hyperthyroidism.

This clonotype was counted between two and nine times. The V call is TRBV7-9, the J call TRBJ2-4; D remains ambiguous. Trimming shortened V by 1 base and J by 9 bases, and 10 bases separated the two germline ends. Germline-derived CDR1 and CDR2 are SEHNR and FQNEAQ (reference sequence). CDR3 length: 13 residues. The DNA for the CDR3 is TGTGCCAGCAGCTTAGAAGTACGTGCCATTCAGTACTTC. As protein: CASSLEVRAIQYF.

This chain's CDR3 is CSARAPGGFQETQYF. The CDR3 DNA reads as TGCAGTGCTAGAGCCCCAGGGGGCTTCCAAGAGACCCAGTACTTC. The chain employs TRBV20-1 and TRBJ2-5, with 8 bases matching TRBD1. CDR1 and CDR2 (germline): DFQATT, SNEGSKA (reference sequence). J gave up 1 base and V 1 base, and 5 bases lay outside the gene matches. The CDR3 runs to 15 residues.

Only a few counts were recorded for this clonotype. The V and J genes are TRBV5-1 and TRBJ1-6, with TRBD1 identical over 8 bases. This CDR3 has 14 residues. Trimming at V came to 1 base and at J to 11 bases, leaving 5 bases not matched to a gene. Germline CDR1 and CDR2: SGHRS and YFSETQ. CDR3 coding DNA: TGCGCCAGCAGCTTGACAGGGGGAGATGCACCCCTCCACTTT. Amino acid sequence: CASSLTGGDAPLHF.

For the CDR3, the DNA is TGTGCCAGCAGTTTTGGGACAGGGGCAAGTGAGCAGTTCTTC. This encodes CASSFGTGASEQFF. This chain uses TRBV12-3 or TRBV12-4 with TRBJ2-1; 10 bases line up with TRBD1. The ends lost 3 bases at V and 9 bases at J; junction bases unmatched: 5. The CDR3 extends over 14 amino acids.

J is TRBJ2-7 and V is TRBV12-3 or TRBV12-4; D assignment may be TRBD1 or TRBD2 (8 bases each). This CDR3 is 19 amino acids long. V lost 6 bases and J lost 6, with 33 bases in between. The CDR3 spells CASRTDQGAREGLPCEQYF. CDR3 bases: TGTGCCAGCAGGACGGATCAGGGGGCCCGGGAGGGCCTTCCCTGCGAGCAGTACTTC.

V and J are TRBV29-1 and TRBJ2-3, with TRBD1 as a possible D gene (6 bases). The germline V and J ends were trimmed by 4 bases and 1 base, with 9 bases remaining between them. CDR1 SQVTM and CDR2 ANQGSEA come from the germline V gene. The CDR3 extends over 13 amino acids. CDR3 protein: CSVGYRGTDTQYF. The CDR3 DNA reads as TGCAGCGTTGGGTACAGGGGCACAGATACGCAGTATTTT.

This clonotype was counted ten times or more. This chain connects TRBV18 to TRBJ1-5; D may be TRBD1 (6 bases). The V and J ends lost 8 bases and 3 bases respectively, with 14 bases between them. Germline CDR1 and CDR2: KGHSH and LQKENI. The CDR3 is made up of 14 amino acids. The DNA of the CDR3 is TGTGCCAGCCACACCGGGACAAACAATCAGCCCCAGCATTTT. Residues: CASHTGTNNQPQHF.

This clonotype appeared many times. The chain uses TRBV5-1 and TRBJ1-2; 9 bases align to TRBD1. The germline V gene encodes CDR1 SGHRS and CDR2 YFSETQ. The CDR3 consists of 13 residues. Trimming removed 3 bases from V and 8 bases from J; junction bases left unmatched: 5. CDR3 nucleotides: TGCGCCAGCAGCTCGGGACAGGGCGGCGGCTACACCTTC. Protein: CASSSGQGGGYTF. Based on the CDR3 plus reference TRBV5-1 and TRBJ1-2, the full variable domain is KAGVTQTPRYLIKTRGQQVTLSCSPISGHRSVSWYQQTPGQGLQFLFEYFSETQRNKGNFPGRFSGRQFSNSRSEMNVSTLELGDSALYLCASSSGQGGGYTFGSGTRLTVV.

V is TRBV5-1 and J is TRBJ1-1; D ambiguous. Trimming removed 2 bases from V and 7 bases from J, with 12 bases in between. The CDR3 loop spans 13 amino acids. Germline CDR1 and CDR2: SGHRS and YFSETQ. CDR3 bases: TGCGCCAGCAGCTTAGCAGCACCCAATGAAGCTTTCTTT. Translation gives CASSLAAPNEAFF.

The J gene is TRBJ2-1, the V gene TRBV6-2 or TRBV6-3; 10 positions agree with TRBD2. The CDR3 runs to 15 residues. Looked up from germline, CDR1 is MNHEY and CDR2 is SVGEGT. Trimming cost V 6 bases and J 7 bases; bases outside gene matches: 9. CDR3 nucleotides: TGTGCCAGCAGCCGTCTAGCGGGAGAAGAGAATGAGCAGTTCTTC. This codes for CASSRLAGEENEQFF.

The DNA for the CDR3 is TGTGCCAGCAGCTCACATCAAGGATCTGCGGGATACGAGCAGTACTTC. Its translation is CASSSHQGSAGYEQYF. The chain couples TRBV14 to TRBJ2-7; tentative D call: TRBD2 (6 bases). The germline V gene has CDR1 SGHDN and CDR2 FVKESK. The CDR3 is 16 residues long. V dropped 5 bases and J dropped 4 bases, with 21 bases sitting between them.

V gene TRBV5-1 combines with J gene TRBJ2-7; TRBD2 matches 7 bases. The CDR3 length is 15 residues. Germline CDR1 and CDR2: SGHRS and YFSETQ. Trimming cost V 1 base and J 2 bases; bases outside gene matches: 6. The CDR3 sequence is CASSLWQGGTYEQYF. CDR3 sequence (DNA): TGCGCCAGCAGCTTGTGGCAGGGAGGGACCTACGAGCAGTACTTC.

The chain has TRBV5-1 and TRBJ2-7; 8 bases fit TRBD2. Germline CDR1 SGHRS, CDR2 YFSETQ. The CDR3 length is 14 residues. J lost 4 bases, V lost 4 bases, and 7 bases had no gene match. The CDR3 DNA follows: TGCGCCAGCAGCCCCAGCGGGAGCGGTTACGAGCAGTACTTC. Protein product: CASSPSGSGYEQYF.

The table lists this clonotype with many counts. The rearrangement uses TRBV24-1 and TRBJ2-3; 7 bases line up with TRBD2. There are 16 residues in the CDR3. J lost 2 bases, V lost 5 bases, and 9 bases had no gene match. Germline V CDR1 and CDR2: KGHDR, SFDVKD. The CDR3, as DNA: TGTGCCACCAGTGTTAGCGCGGGAGCAACCACAGATACGCAGTATTTT. This gives the protein CATSVSAGATTDTQYF.

This clonotype was counted between two and nine times. The genes are TRBV10-1 and TRBJ2-1, with TRBD2 matching 14 bases. The CDR3 totals 16 residues. Per germline, CDR1 WNHNN and CDR2 SYGVQD (reference sequence). V lost 2 bases to trimming and J lost 8 bases; unmatched junction nucleotides: 5. The CDR3 here is CASSEGTSGRYDEQFF. The CDR3, as DNA: TGCGCCAGCAGTGAGGGGACTAGCGGGAGATACGATGAGCAGTTCTTC.

The chain combines TRBV7-2 with TRBJ1-2, with 8 bases identical to TRBD1. The CDR3 runs to 15 residues. Germline loops: CDR1 SGHTA, CDR2 FQGNSA. V gave up 5 bases and J gave up 6 bases; unmatched junction bases: 11. This CDR3 is CASSRTADRVDGYTF. The CDR3 coding sequence is TGTGCCAGCAGCCGGACGGCGGACAGGGTCGATGGCTACACCTTC.

This clonotype was recorded a few times. CDR3 bases: TGTGCCACCGCTGCCGGGGGGGTCGGCTACACCTTC. It encodes CATAAGGVGYTF. The chain uses TRBV24-1 and TRBJ1-2; D might be TRBD1 (5 bases). Between the trimmed V and J ends, which lost 9 bases and 8 bases, there was a span of 15 bases. The CDR3 runs to 12 residues. Per the germline V gene, CDR1 is KGHDR and CDR2 is SFDVKD.

This clonotype was counted many times. The chain combines TRBV29-1 with TRBJ1-1; tentative D call: TRBD1 (5 bases). The V and J ends lost 4 bases and 1 base respectively, with 7 bases between them. The CDR3 has 12 amino acids. Germline V gene data show CDR1 as SQVTM and CDR2 as ANQGSEA. CDR3 amino acids: CSVVGGNTEAFF. CDR3 bases: TGCAGCGTTGTGGGGGGGAACACTGAAGCTTTCTTT. Complete variable domain (other parts from reference TRBV29-1 and TRBJ1-1): SAVISQKPSRDICQRGTSLTIQCQVDSQVTMMFWYRQQPGQSLTLIATANQGSEATYESGFVIDKFPISRPNLTFSTLTVSNMSPEDSSIYLCSVVGGNTEAFFGQGTRLTVV.

This clonotype came up many times. This sequence joins TRBV28 and TRBJ2-7; the D is unclear. Per germline, CDR1 MDHEN and CDR2 SYDVKM. The ends were cut back, 8 bases at V and 5 bases at J, with 16 bases in the middle. The CDR3 loop spans 13 amino acids. The DNA for the CDR3 is TGTGCCAGCGGAGAGCAAAGGGCTAACGAGCAGTACTTC. Residues: CASGEQRANEQYF.

In this sample, this clonotype turned up many times. The chain links TRBV7-8 to TRBJ2-1, with 13 positions matching TRBD2. V shed 6 bases and J 6 bases; nucleotides not matched to a gene: 2. The CDR3 covers 14 residues. CDR1 is SGHVS and CDR2 is FQNEAQ in the germline V gene. Written as DNA, the CDR3 is TGTGCCAGCAGTGGGACTAGCGGGATCAATGAGCAGTTCTTC. Translation gives CASSGTSGINEQFF.

There are a few counts of this clonotype. The V call is TRBV20-1, the J call TRBJ1-5, with 7 positions matching TRBD1. The CDR3 totals 13 residues. The germline V gene has CDR1 DFQATT and CDR2 SNEGSKA (reference sequence). V was pared by 5 bases and J by 6 bases, with 7 bases of the junction left unmatched. The CDR3 protein is CSALTGKFQPQHF. CDR3 DNA: TGCAGTGCTCTGACAGGGAAGTTTCAGCCCCAGCATTTT.

The chain employs TRBV6-2 or TRBV6-3 and TRBJ1-1; D unresolved. Trimming cost V 8 bases and J 1 base, with 14 bases left between them. This CDR3 is 14 amino acids long. CDR1 is MNHEY, CDR2 SVGEGT, per germline. The CDR3 region is CASGKVRGNTEAFF. For the CDR3, the DNA is TGTGCCAGCGGTAAGGTTCGGGGGAACACTGAAGCTTTCTTT.

The chain employs TRBV27 and TRBJ2-1, with D perhaps matching TRBD1 (5 bases). V was trimmed by 2 bases and J by 2 bases, leaving 10 bases between them. Germline CDR1 is MNHEY and CDR2 is SMNVEV (reference sequence). The CDR3 runs 15 residues. CDR3 nucleotide sequence: TGTGCCAGCAGTTTAAGGGGCTCTGCCTACAATGAGCAGTTCTTC. This gives the protein CASSLRGSAYNEQFF.

This clonotype was seen only a few times. One junction end does not reproduce the germline sequence, and a read error may be involved. CDR3 in amino acids: CATSETPALDRDPTGELFF. CDR3 sequence (DNA): TGTGCCACCAGTGAAACCCCTGCTCTTGACAGGGACCCCACCGGGGAGCTGTTTTTT. V is TRBV2 and J is TRBJ2-2; TRBD1 matches 7 bases. CDR3 length: 19 residues. Germline values: CDR1 SNHLY, CDR2 FYNNEI.

This clonotype turned up a few times. The V and J genes are TRBV5-1 and TRBJ2-3, with 8 bases identical to TRBD2. This CDR3 has 15 residues. Germline loops: CDR1 SGHRS, CDR2 YFSETQ. The ends lost 0 bases at V and 4 bases at J; junction bases unmatched: 4. The CDR3 nucleotides are TGCGCCAGCAGCTTGGCCCTAGCGGGTCCAGATACGCAGTATTTT. This sequence encodes CASSLALAGPDTQYF.

This rearrangement joins TRBV12-3 or TRBV12-4 to TRBJ2-2; D not resolved. CDR3 length equals 13 residues. V was clipped by 9 bases and J by 7 bases, with 15 bases between them. The CDR3 DNA sequence: TGTGCCAGTGGGGTAACACGCGGCGGGGAGCTGTTTTTT. Translated: CASGVTRGGELFF.

Points on this clonotype: A clone one base away is much larger, so this may be a read error. V is TRBV29-1 and J is TRBJ1-1; D is unresolved. Germline V gene sequence: CDR1 SQVTM, CDR2 ANQGSEA. This CDR3 region has 10 residues. CDR3 residues: CSAGLREALF. The CDR3 region has the DNA TGCAGCGCAGGACTTCGAGAAGCTCTCTTT.

This clonotype was found a few times. V is TRBV9 and J is TRBJ1-1, with D unresolved. V gave up 0 bases and J gave up 1 base, with 4 bases separating them. Per germline, CDR1 SGDLS and CDR2 YYNGEE. CDR3 size: 13 residues. CDR3 nucleotide sequence: TGTGCCAGCAGCGTAGCACAGAACACTGAAGCTTTCTTT. Its translation is CASSVAQNTEAFF.

A few counts support this clonotype. CDR3: CASSAGQGGYEQFF. CDR3 bases: TGCGCCAGCAGCGCGGGACAGGGGGGTTATGAGCAGTTCTTC. The chain has TRBV5-1 and TRBJ2-1, with 11 bases matching TRBD1. Germline V gene sequence: CDR1 SGHRS, CDR2 YFSETQ. The CDR3 has 14 amino acids. The V and J ends lost 4 bases and 8 bases, in that order; junction bases with no gene match: 5. The entire variable domain, with the rest obtained from reference TRBV5-1 and TRBJ2-1, is as follows: KAGVTQTPRYLIKTRGQQVTLSCSPISGHRSVSWYQQTPGQGLQFLFEYFSETQRNKGNFPGRFSGRQFSNSRSEMNVSTLELGDSALYLCASSAGQGGYEQFFGPGTRLTVL.

In this sample, this clonotype turned up a few times. The chain recombines TRBV7-3 with TRBJ2-7, with unresolved D. The germline V gene encodes CDR1 SGHTA and CDR2 FQGTGA. Between the trimmed V and J ends, which lost 8 bases and 4 bases, there was a span of 15 bases. There are 13 residues in the CDR3. Here the CDR3 DNA reads TGTGCCAGCTCTAAAGGAGTAACTTACGAGCAGTACTTC. Translating it yields CASSKGVTYEQYF.